Below, 2 T cell receptor beta chains from the same sample are listed, as sequenced in a study of cytomegalovirus exposure and HLA in healthy donors. Primers included in the PCR were 60 Vbeta and 13 Jbeta primers. Produced via immunoSEQ multiplex PCR; TCRdb's table is partial and in-frame only. The sample consists of around 100,000 clones, approximately 85% of them appearing once. Sequencing was done on a sample of PBMCs. These receptors were taken from a man under 40 in good health and CMV-seronegative.

This chain connects TRBV4-2 to TRBJ2-2, with a weak D call TRBD2 (5 bases). This CDR3 region has 19 residues. From germline, CDR1 is LGHNA and CDR2 YNFKEQ. Trimming removed 1 base from V and 4 bases from J, with 22 bases in between. The CDR3 region is CASSQGPYVTKYSTGELFF. CDR3 nucleotides: TGTGCCAGCAGCCAAGGCCCGTACGTGACTAAATACTCCACCGGGGAGCTGTTTTTT.

This rearrangement joins TRBV29-1 to TRBJ2-1; 12 nucleotides line up with TRBD2. Germline trimming cut 6 bases from V and 3 bases from J; bases unmatched to any gene: 0. The CDR3 covers 13 residues. The germline gives CDR1 SQVTM, CDR2 ANQGSEA. The CDR3 is CSVGLAGYNEQFF. In DNA, the CDR3 is TGCAGCGTGGGACTAGCGGGCTACAATGAGCAGTTCTTC.